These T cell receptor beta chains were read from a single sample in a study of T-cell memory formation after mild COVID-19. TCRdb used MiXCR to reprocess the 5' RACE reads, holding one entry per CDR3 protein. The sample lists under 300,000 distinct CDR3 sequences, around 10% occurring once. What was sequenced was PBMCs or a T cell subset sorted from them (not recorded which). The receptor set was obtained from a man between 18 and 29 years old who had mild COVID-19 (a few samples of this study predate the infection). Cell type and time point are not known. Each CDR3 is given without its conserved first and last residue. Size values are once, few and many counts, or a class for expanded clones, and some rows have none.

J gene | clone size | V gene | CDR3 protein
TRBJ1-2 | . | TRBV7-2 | ASSLAGGSYGYT
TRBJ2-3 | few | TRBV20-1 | SASGAAYTDTQY
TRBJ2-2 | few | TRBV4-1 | ASSQVAGGFTGELF
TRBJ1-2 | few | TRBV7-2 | ASSLAAVGYGYT
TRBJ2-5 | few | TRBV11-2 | ASSVSPRRAAETQY
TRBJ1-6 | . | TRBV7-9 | ASSSPPGQTTSPLH
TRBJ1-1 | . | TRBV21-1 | ASSAQQEVNTEAF
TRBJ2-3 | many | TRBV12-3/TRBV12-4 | ASSLSPFTDTQY
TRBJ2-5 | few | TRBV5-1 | ASTTTGGTGETQY
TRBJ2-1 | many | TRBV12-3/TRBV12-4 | ASSSVRWGGQF
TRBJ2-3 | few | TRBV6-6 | ASSLFVERGDTDTQY
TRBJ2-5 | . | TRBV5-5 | ASSLVPQETQY
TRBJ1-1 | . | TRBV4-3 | ASSPHRGQTSTEAF
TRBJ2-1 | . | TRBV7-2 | ASSLHPSGGAREQF
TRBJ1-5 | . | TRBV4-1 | ASSHSRADQPQH
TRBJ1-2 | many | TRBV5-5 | ASSLGPLYGYT
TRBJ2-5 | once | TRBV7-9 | ASSLGRRGEETQY
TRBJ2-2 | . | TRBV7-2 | ASSQGPTGELF
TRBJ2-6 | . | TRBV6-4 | ASREAGGPGANVLT
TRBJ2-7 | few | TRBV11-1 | ASSPLAGRAYEQY
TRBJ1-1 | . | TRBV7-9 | ASSLETTREAF
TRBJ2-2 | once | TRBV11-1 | ASSSLFQMDRAYTGELF
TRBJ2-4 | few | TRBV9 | ASSPRGVNIQY
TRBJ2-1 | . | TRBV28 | ASSLMTSGGLEQF
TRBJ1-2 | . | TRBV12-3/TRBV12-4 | ASSLRGETGYT
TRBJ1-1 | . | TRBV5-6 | ASSLSRGEAF
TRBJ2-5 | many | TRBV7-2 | ASSLQSGLETQY
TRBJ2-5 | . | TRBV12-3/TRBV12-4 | ASNAAGGQETQY
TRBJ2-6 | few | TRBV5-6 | ASSFGRISFSGANVLT
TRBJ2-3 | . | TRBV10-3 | AIRGPESPADTQY
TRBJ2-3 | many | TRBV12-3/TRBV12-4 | ASSLGGTGTDTQY
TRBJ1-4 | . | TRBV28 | ASSLVGETTNEKLF
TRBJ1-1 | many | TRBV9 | ASSVNSEGKAF
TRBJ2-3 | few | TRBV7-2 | ASSLENTDTQY
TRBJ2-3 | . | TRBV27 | ASSFRTGGTDTQY
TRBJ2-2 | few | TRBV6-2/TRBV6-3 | ASSSPPGQVNTGELF
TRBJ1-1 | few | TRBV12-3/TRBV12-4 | ASSLQGRAEAF
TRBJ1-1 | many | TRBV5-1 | ASKGGGVDTEAF
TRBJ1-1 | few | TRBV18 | ASSPTPGHAAF
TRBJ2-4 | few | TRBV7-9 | ASSYPTSGKNIQY
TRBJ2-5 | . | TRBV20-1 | SAKEQGRETQY
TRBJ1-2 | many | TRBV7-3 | ASSLTSGDGGYT
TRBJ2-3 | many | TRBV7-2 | ASSYQTGVDTQY
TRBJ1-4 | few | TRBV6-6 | ASSYRDRELF
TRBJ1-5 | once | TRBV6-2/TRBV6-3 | ASSYQGPQH
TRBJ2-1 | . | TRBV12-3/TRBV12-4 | ASRPSGGARNEQF
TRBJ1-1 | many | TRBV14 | ASSPRGVNTEAF
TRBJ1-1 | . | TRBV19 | ASSQGWNTEAF
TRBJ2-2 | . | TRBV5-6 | ASSSSGGRELF
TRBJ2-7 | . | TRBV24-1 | ATSGRTSAYEQY